These 32 T cell receptor beta chains share one sample of origin, sequenced in a study of graft-versus-host responses after intestinal transplantation. Only in-frame clones appear in the TCRdb table, and some are missing; sequencing was by immunoSEQ multiplex PCR. The sample shows roughly 100,000 clones, approximately 93% of them seen only once. Antigens of these TCRs are unknown. Specimen: unstimulated CD8+ T cells sorted from spleen or lymph node cells, collected before intestinal transplant. These receptors all come from a human donor who received an intestinal transplant.

In nucleotides, the CDR3 is TGTGCCAGCAGCTTAGGCCCTTATTTCAGGGGTGAAGCTTTCTTT. Its translation: CASSLGPYFRGEAFF. V gene TRBV7-2 combines with J gene TRBJ1-1; maybe TRBD1 (6 bases). Germline CDR1 is SGHTA and CDR2 is FQGNSA. Trimming removed 1 base from V and 7 bases from J, with 16 bases in between. This CDR3 has 15 residues.

In this sample, this clone turned up once. The chain joins TRBV6-1 to TRBJ2-3; 10 nucleotides line up with TRBD2. Germline V gives CDR1 MNHNS, CDR2 SASEGT. This CDR3 is built from 16 residues. Trimming cost V 4 bases and J 4 bases; bases outside gene matches: 8. In DNA, the CDR3 is TGTGCCAGCAGTGGTATAGCGGGGGGCCGGGCAGATACGCAGTATTTT. Translating gives CASSGIAGGRADTQYF.

This clone was seen only once. The CDR3 nucleotides read TGTGCCAGCAGCGTAGAAGCCGGGGAGCTGTTTTTT. It yields the protein CASSVEAGELFF. V is TRBV9 and J is TRBJ2-2; D gene uncertain. Germline V gene lookup returns CDR1 SGDLS and CDR2 YYNGEE. V lost 0 bases and J lost 6, with 3 bases in between. The CDR3 sequence is 12 residues long.

The genes are TRBV18 and TRBJ1-1; 9 bases line up with TRBD1. The germline V gene encodes CDR1 KGHSH and CDR2 LQKENI. V lost 4 bases and J lost 1; bases outside the gene matches: 7. The CDR3 extends over 16 amino acids. The CDR3 protein is CASSLEGTGWNTEAFF. CDR3 in DNA: TGTGCCAGCTCACTAGAAGGGACAGGGTGGAACACTGAAGCTTTCTTT.

V usage is TRBV19 and J usage is TRBJ2-7, with a tentative D call TRBD1 (6 bases). V lost 5 bases and J 2 bases, leaving 10 bases between the germline ends. This CDR3 comprises 13 residues. Germline V gene data show CDR1 as LNHDA and CDR2 as SQIVND (reference sequence). CDR3 DNA sequence: TGTGCCAGTAGTGTCCGACAGGCCTACGAGCAGTACTTC. Its translation is CASSVRQAYEQYF.

There are a few counts of this clone. This chain links TRBV4-1 with TRBJ1-1; 9 bases are shared with TRBD1. CDR1 MGHRA and CDR2 YSYEKL come from the germline V gene. V trimming: 0 bases; J trimming: 7 bases; junction bases outside the gene matches: 9. This CDR3 comprises 16 residues. This CDR3 is CASSQDISGQGLEAFF. For the CDR3, the DNA is TGCGCCAGCAGCCAAGATATATCGGGACAGGGCCTTGAAGCTTTCTTT.

This chain joins TRBV6-1 and TRBJ1-1, with D maybe TRBD1 (5 bases). V lost 10 bases and J 2 bases, leaving 17 bases between the germline ends. The CDR3 length is 14 residues. Germline lookup yields CDR1 MNHNS and CDR2 SASEGT. The CDR3 DNA follows: TGTGCCACCCCGACAACGCAGGGAAACACTGAAGCTTTCTTT. Protein: CATPTTQGNTEAFF.

The V gene is TRBV18, the J gene TRBJ2-7; tentative D call: TRBD1 (6 bases). This CDR3 spans 15 amino acids. CDR1 is KGHSH and CDR2 is LQKENI in the germline V gene. V was trimmed by 0 bases and J by 3 bases, leaving 12 bases between them. Here the CDR3 reads CASSPPLEGGYEQYF. The CDR3, as DNA: TGTGCCAGCTCACCACCGCTGGAAGGGGGCTACGAGCAGTACTTC.

The gene calls are TRBV27 and TRBJ2-3; TRBD2 matches 8 bases. The CDR3 is made up of 16 amino acids. V dropped 4 bases and J dropped 0; count of bases not matched to a gene: 6. Per the germline V gene, CDR1 is MNHEY and CDR2 is SMNVEV (reference sequence). Here the CDR3 DNA reads TGTGCCAGCAGTTCCGTAGCGGGGCTGAGCACAGATACGCAGTATTTT. Its protein product is CASSSVAGLSTDTQYF.

The chain is built from TRBV21-1 and TRBJ2-1. TRBV21-1 is noted as a pseudogene. The CDR3 sequence is 12 residues long. The CDR3 loop is CASSGNPDGQFF. The CDR3 DNA is TGTGCCAGCAGCGGGAACCCAGATGGGCAGTTCTTC.

V is TRBV9 and J is TRBJ2-7; 7 positions agree with TRBD1. V lost 3 bases to trimming and J lost 3 bases; unmatched junction nucleotides: 0. The CDR3 runs to 12 residues. Germline CDR1 is SGDLS and CDR2 is YYNGEE. The CDR3 nucleotides are TGTGCCAGCAGCGGACAGGGCTACGAGCAGTACTTC. It codes for CASSGQGYEQYF.

Regarding this clone: Within the sample, other DNA sequences also encode this same CDR3. The rearrangement joins TRBV4-2 to TRBJ1-4; D ambiguous. Germline V gene data show CDR1 as LGHNA and CDR2 as YNFKEQ. This CDR3 contains 15 residues. Trimming took off 4 bases at V and 5 bases at J, with 14 bases between the two ends. CDR3 sequence (DNA): TGTGCCAGCAGCCCAAACTTCTACACGAATGAAAAACTGTTTTTT. Protein sequence: CASSPNFYTNEKLFF.

The rearrangement links TRBV30 to TRBJ2-5; 14 positions match TRBD2. With V trimmed by 3 bases and J by 3 bases, 6 bases remained unmatched. Germline V gene lookup returns CDR1 GTSNPN and CDR2 SVGIG (reference sequence). The CDR3 covers 16 residues. The chain's CDR3 is CAWRTPGLAGEETQYF. CDR3 nucleotide sequence: TGTGCCTGGAGGACCCCGGGACTAGCGGGGGAAGAGACCCAGTACTTC.

The rearrangement links TRBV7-2 to TRBJ2-5; D unresolved. CDR1 and CDR2 from the germline V gene are SGHTA and FQGNSA. The V end was cut by 5 bases, the J end by 1 base, with 14 bases between. The CDR3 consists of 15 residues. For the CDR3, the DNA is TGTGCCAGCAGCGTATCGGTGGGCTTCCAAGAGACCCAGTACTTC. This translates into CASSVSVGFQETQYF.

This chain links TRBV27 with TRBJ1-4, with 9 bases aligning to TRBD1. With 2 bases clipped from V and 8 bases from J, the junction kept 3 bases outside the gene matches. The germline gives CDR1 MNHEY, CDR2 SMNVEV (reference sequence). The CDR3 is made up of 14 amino acids. CDR3 sequence: CASSLGDRDEKLFF. DNA for the CDR3: TGTGCCAGCAGTTTAGGGGACAGGGACGAAAAACTGTTTTTT. The variable domain in full, completed from reference TRBV27 and TRBJ1-4, reads EAQVTQNPRYLITVTGKKLTVTCSQNMNHEYMSWYRQDPGLGLRQIYYSMNVEVTDKGDVPEGYKVSRKEKRNFPLILESPSPNQTSLYFCASSLGDRDEKLFFGSGTQLSVL.

V is TRBV4-1 and J is TRBJ2-7; possibly TRBD2 for D (6 bases). V lost 11 bases, J lost 0 bases, and 8 bases lay in between. Germline V gene lookup returns CDR1 MGHRA and CDR2 YSYEKL. CDR3 size: 11 residues. The chain's CDR3 is CAAGSSYEQYF. The CDR3 region has the DNA TGCGCCGCGGGGAGCTCCTACGAGCAGTACTTC.

The rearrangement links TRBV4-1 to TRBJ1-1; D is perhaps TRBD1 (5 bases). The CDR3 totals 15 residues. The V gene's germline CDR1 is MGHRA and CDR2 YSYEKL. The V gene lost 1 base and the J gene lost 4 bases, with 13 bases spanning the gap. This CDR3 reads CASSQANLGGTEAFF. CDR3 coding DNA: TGCGCCAGCAGCCAAGCGAATCTGGGGGGCACTGAAGCTTTCTTT.

The V gene is TRBV10-2, the J gene TRBJ1-1; D is unresolved. Trimming shortened V by 6 bases and J by 1 base, and 6 bases separated the two germline ends. This CDR3 has 12 amino acids. CDR1 is WSHSY and CDR2 is SAAADI in the germline V gene. The DNA for the CDR3 is TGCGCCAGCAGACCCGGGAACACTGAAGCTTTCTTT. Its protein product is CASRPGNTEAFF.

V usage is TRBV29-1 and J usage is TRBJ1-1; D gene ambiguous. Germline V lookup: CDR1 SQVTM, CDR2 ANQGSEA. Trimming stripped 3 bases from V and 6 bases from J, with 11 bases between. The CDR3 runs to 12 residues. CDR3 amino acids: CSVDGFGSEAFF. CDR3 DNA sequence: TGCAGCGTTGATGGTTTCGGCTCTGAAGCTTTCTTT.

For the CDR3, the DNA is TGTGCAGTCGAAGGGGAGCTGTTTTTT. This translates into CAVEGELFF. The gene calls are TRBV6-9 and TRBJ2-2, with D unclear. The CDR3 is 9 amino acids. Germline V gene data show CDR1 as MNHGY and CDR2 as SVAAGI.

The J gene is TRBJ1-4, the V gene TRBV4-1; no clear D. Trimming removed 1 base from V and 0 bases from J, with 21 bases in between. This CDR3 comprises 20 residues. Germline-derived CDR1 and CDR2 are MGHRA and YSYEKL. The CDR3 is CASSQGLAIPEPATNEKLFF. CDR3 nucleotide sequence: TGCGCCAGCAGCCAAGGTCTGGCCATCCCGGAACCCGCAACTAATGAAAAACTGTTTTTT.

The V gene is TRBV4-1, the J gene TRBJ2-1; D may be TRBD2 (5 bases). Per the germline V gene, CDR1 is MGHRA and CDR2 is YSYEKL. The CDR3 covers 15 residues. V was trimmed by 0 bases and J by 8 bases, leaving 14 bases between them. This CDR3 is CASSQEGSGNHEQFF. In nucleotides, the CDR3 is TGCGCCAGCAGCCAAGAAGGGAGTGGAAACCATGAGCAGTTCTTC.

This clone was detected once. The chain uses TRBV19 and TRBJ1-5; no definite D call. V lost 4 bases and J lost 3, with 13 bases in between. Germline lookup yields CDR1 LNHDA and CDR2 SQIVND (reference sequence). The CDR3 sequence is 15 residues long. This CDR3 is CASSTMSGFNQPQHF. The CDR3 coding sequence is TGTGCCAGTAGTACTATGTCAGGATTCAATCAGCCCCAGCATTTT.

This sequence joins TRBV7-8 and TRBJ2-5; 8 positions agree with TRBD2. This CDR3 contains 20 residues. The germline CDR1 and CDR2 sequences are SGHVS and FQNEAQ. V lost 0 bases, J lost 5 bases, and 20 bases stayed unmatched. CDR3 sequence reads: CASSLAVKVRGGPVGETQYF. In DNA form, the CDR3 reads TGTGCCAGCAGCTTAGCAGTTAAAGTCCGGGGGGGCCCTGTCGGGGAGACCCAGTACTTC.

The chain combines TRBV5-1 with TRBJ1-3; D possibly corresponds to TRBD1 (6 bases). The CDR3 loop spans 15 amino acids. V was pared by 3 bases and J by 0 bases, with 10 bases between. Per germline, CDR1 SGHRS and CDR2 YFSETQ. The CDR3 spells CASSWSDSSGNTIYF. As DNA, the CDR3 is TGCGCCAGCAGCTGGTCGGACAGCTCTGGAAACACCATATATTTT.

This chain joins TRBV11-2 and TRBJ1-6; D call uncertain. V shed 5 bases and J shed 14 bases, with 19 bases lying between them. CDR1 SGHAT and CDR2 FQNNGV come from the germline V gene. The length of the CDR3 is 14 residues. CDR3 in amino acids: CASSPPGLGGALHF. DNA of the CDR3: TGTGCCAGCAGCCCCCCCGGTCTAGGCGGGGCCCTCCACTTT.

V gene TRBV4-2 combines with J gene TRBJ1-5, with 11 bases identical to TRBD1. Unmatched junction bases numbered 1, after V lost 2 bases and J lost 7 bases. Germline CDR1 is LGHNA and CDR2 is YNFKEQ. There are 14 residues in the CDR3. CDR3 sequence: CASSQRDRGQPQHF. CDR3 sequence (DNA): TGTGCCAGCAGCCAACGGGACAGGGGGCAGCCCCAGCATTTT.

V usage is TRBV27 and J usage is TRBJ2-1, with 14 positions matching TRBD2. Germline CDR1 is MNHEY and CDR2 is SMNVEV (reference sequence). Losses at the gene ends were 5 bases for V and 10 bases for J; bases not matched to a gene: 7. The CDR3 is made up of 15 amino acids. Written as DNA, the CDR3 is TGTGCCAGCAGTATGAGGACTAGCGGGGGGTCAGAGCAGTTCTTC. Its translation is CASSMRTSGGSEQFF.

This chain uses TRBV6-1 with TRBJ2-1; 8 bases fit TRBD2. V lost 4 bases to trimming and J lost 5 bases; unmatched junction nucleotides: 4. Germline lookup yields CDR1 MNHNS and CDR2 SASEGT. The CDR3 contains 14 residues. CDR3 region: CASSVAGGNNEQFF. The CDR3 region has the DNA TGTGCCAGCAGTGTGGCGGGGGGAAACAATGAGCAGTTCTTC.

This chain joins TRBV27 and TRBJ2-7, with D perhaps TRBD1 (6 bases). The CDR3 contains 13 residues. The germline V and J ends were trimmed by 3 bases and 7 bases, with 13 bases remaining between them. Germline CDR1 and CDR2: MNHEY and SMNVEV (reference sequence). The CDR3 bases are TGTGCCAGCAGTTTGGACAGTAGGGTGGAGCAGTACTTC. This encodes CASSLDSRVEQYF.

The rearrangement uses TRBV2 and TRBJ1-1, with no clear D. V lost 1 base and J lost 0, with 9 bases in between. Germline CDR1 is SNHLY and CDR2 is FYNNEI. The CDR3 has 15 residues. Here the CDR3 DNA reads TGTGCCAGCAGTGAAGGCCGGGCGATGAACACTGAAGCTTTCTTT. It yields the protein CASSEGRAMNTEAFF.

The chain recombines TRBV7-9 with TRBJ2-5; D remains unclear. The V end lost 3 bases, the J end lost 2 bases, and 10 bases lay between the germline ends. Germline V gives CDR1 SEHNR, CDR2 FQNEAQ (reference sequence). This CDR3 contains 14 residues. The CDR3 coding sequence is TGTGCCAGCAGCTTTTCCCCCGGGCAAGAGACCCAGTACTTC. Residues: CASSFSPGQETQYF.